This T cell receptor (beta chain) emerged from a study of cytomegalovirus exposure and HLA in healthy donors. A note on this clone: Its specificity is unknown.

Researchers ran the PCR with 60 Vbeta and 13 Jbeta primers. Clones were sequenced by immunoSEQ multiplex PCR, and TCRdb holds only the in-frame ones, with some missing. The sample yields about 200,000 clones, around 74% seen once. V was clipped by 3 bases and J by 10 bases, with 10 bases between them. The CDR3 is 12 residues long. Germline V gives CDR1 MGHRA, CDR2 YSYEKL. Study-level results: Rarity characterized most TCR sequences, yet some public TCRs appeared in many donors.

The sequenced sample consisted of PBMCs. The rearrangement uses TRBV4-1 and TRBJ2-1, with D perhaps matching TRBD2 (5 bases). The sequence came from a girl aged 5-17 years in good health and CMV-seropositive. CDR3 coding DNA: TGCGCCAGCAGCCATTTACCGGGGGAGCAGTTCTTC. Translation gives CASSHLPGEQFF.